This T cell receptor beta chain was captured by sequencing in a study of blood T cells in healthy people across ages. With 5 bases clipped from V and 4 bases from J, the junction kept 14 bases outside the gene matches. CDR1 is DFQATT and CDR2 is SNEGSKA in the germline V gene (reference sequence). The CDR3 spans 16 residues. Regarding the study as a whole: Any conclusive comparison of naive versus antigen-experienced cells was prevented by using unsorted PBMCs. Long-lived donors exceeded aged donors in naive CD4+ cells and diversity. Naive T cell percentage and TCR beta diversity correlated strongly.

As for this clonotype: The antigen is undetermined.

The use of a sample-barcoded 5' primer and a J-beta primer mix characterized a second PCR of roughly 7 to 11 cycles. TCRdb itself ran the 5' RACE reads through MiXCR, one entry per CDR3 protein. The sample lists more than 900,000 distinct CDR3 sequences; about 25% were seen once. The sample also formed part of further work on T cells of mothers and their children. According to that study: The donor cohort consisted of a few healthy Caucasian mothers and their six children.

V usage is TRBV20-1 and J usage is TRBJ2-5; 9 bases match TRBD2. Sequenced material: blood. The TCR was taken from a girl aged 2 to 10 in good health. Here the CDR3 reads CSAYLGSGSVGETQYF. CDR3 in DNA: TGCAGTGCTTACCTGGGTAGCGGGAGCGTAGGAGAGACCCAGTACTTC.